This entry features one T cell receptor (beta chain) sequence. The assay was immunoSEQ multiplex PCR, and TCRdb's table has in-frame clones only and misses some. Found here are about 36,000 clones, more than 70% of them singletons; the top ten hold 0.74%. The CDR3 totals 13 residues. Losses at the gene ends were 6 bases for V and 10 bases for J; bases not matched to a gene: 6. From germline, CDR1 is MDHEN and CDR2 SYDVKM. During colonoscopy, one to two rectal pinch biopsies were collected. The sample belongs to a study of pediatric ulcerative colitis. Study context: Disease was pancolitis in over five and left-sided in two, histology-confirmed.

V is TRBV28 and J is TRBJ2-1; 10 bases agree with TRBD2. The sequenced sample consisted of gut tissue. This receptor was taken from a boy under 18 with moderate ulcerative colitis. DNA for the CDR3: TGTGCCAGCAGAAGGACTAGCGGAGGCGAGCAGTTCTTC. This codes for CASRRTSGGEQFF.